Below are 5 T cell receptor beta chains sequenced from a single sample in a study of CD8 T cells in Susac syndrome. A quantity of roughly 0.5 to 1 ug RNA underwent reverse transcription using random hexamers. TCRdb reprocessed the immunoSEQ multiplex PCR reads via MiXCR and lists one record per CDR3 protein. The sample includes roughly 80,000 distinct CDR3 sequences, roughly 94% of them seen just once. Sequenced: CD8+ T cells from PBMCs. All receptors derive from a human donor with Susac syndrome.

This chain links TRBV9 with TRBJ2-3; 8 nucleotides agree with TRBD2. Trimming removed 4 bases from V and 0 bases from J; junction bases left unmatched: 1. Germline assignment: CDR1 SGDLS and CDR2 YYNGEE. The CDR3 extends over 14 amino acids. CDR3 DNA sequence: TGTGCCAGCAGCCCTAGCGGGAGCACAGATACGCAGTATTTT. This translates into CASSPSGSTDTQYF.

The V gene is TRBV10-3, the J gene TRBJ1-2; a weak D match, TRBD1 (6 bases). The V gene's germline CDR1 is ENHRY and CDR2 SYGVKD. The CDR3 runs to 15 residues. V was clipped by 4 bases and J by 3 bases, with 15 bases between them. The CDR3 protein is CAISVRGAKDYGYTF. DNA for the CDR3: TGTGCCATCAGTGTACGGGGGGCTAAGGACTATGGCTACACCTTC.

The chain links TRBV10-3 to TRBJ1-1; no clear D. The CDR3 contains 13 residues. CDR1 and CDR2 from the germline V gene are ENHRY and SYGVKD. V lost 2 bases, J lost 0 bases, and 4 bases lay in between. The CDR3 is CAISETVNTEAFF. In DNA, the CDR3 is TGTGCCATCAGTGAGACAGTGAACACTGAAGCTTTCTTT.

The CDR3, as DNA: TGTGCCAGCAGTCTCGGGGTACGTGGCTACACCTTC. Protein sequence: CASSLGVRGYTF. The rearrangement links TRBV14 to TRBJ1-2; D is unclear. Germline V gives CDR1 SGHDN, CDR2 FVKESK. This CDR3 is 12 amino acids long. V lost 6 bases and J 7 bases, leaving 12 bases between the germline ends. Filled out from reference TRBV14 and TRBJ1-2, the complete variable domain reads EAGVTQFPSHSVIEKGQTVTLRCDPISGHDNLYWYRRVMGKEIKFLLHFVKESKQDESGMPNNRFLAERTGGTYSTLKVQPAELEDSGVYFCASSLGVRGYTFGSGTRLTVV.

This clonotype was recorded once. The V and J genes are TRBV20-1 and TRBJ2-1; TRBD2 matches 8 bases. The CDR3 runs to 15 residues. V dropped 6 bases and J dropped 0; count of bases not matched to a gene: 7. Germline V CDR1 and CDR2: DFQATT, SNEGSKA (reference sequence). The CDR3 DNA is TGCAGTGCAAAAAAGCGGGGGAGCTCCTACAATGAGCAGTTCTTC. Its protein is CSAKKRGSSYNEQFF.